Presented here are 23 T cell receptor beta chains from one specimen sequenced in a study of blood T cell repertoires in COVID-19. TCRdb's table, derived via immunoSEQ multiplex PCR, lists solely in-frame clones and lacks some. The table shows about 400,000 clones, with 86% occurring only once. Sequenced input: peripheral blood. These receptors were taken from a woman in her 30s with active or convalescent COVID-19.

This clone was detected once. The chain recombines TRBV12-2 with TRBJ1-5; the DNA was not compared with TRBD1, the D call given in the table. TRBV12-2 is listed as a pseudogene. The CDR3 runs to 16 residues. As DNA, the CDR3 is TGTGCAAGTCGCTTGGGGTTTTTCAGGGCCGATCAGCCCCAGCATTTT. Its translation is CASRLGFFRADQPQHF.

This chain joins TRBV10-3 and TRBJ1-5, with D possibly matching TRBD1 (6 bases). The CDR3 is 13 residues long. Germline CDR1 ENHRY, CDR2 SYGVKD. V gave up 9 bases and J gave up 3 bases, with 12 bases separating them. The chain's CDR3 is CAINQGPNQPQHF. In DNA, the CDR3 is TGTGCCATTAATCAGGGGCCCAATCAGCCCCAGCATTTT.

The gene calls are TRBV6-1 and TRBJ2-5; tentatively, D is TRBD2 (5 bases). Germline lookup yields CDR1 MNHNS and CDR2 SASEGT. The V end was cut by 3 bases, the J end by 5 bases, with 7 bases between. The CDR3 has 12 amino acids. CDR3 residues: CASSDSVETQYF. For the CDR3, the DNA is TGTGCCAGCAGTGATAGCGTGGAGACCCAGTACTTC.

This clone has just one count. CDR3 sequence: CATSREIFQETQYF. As DNA, the CDR3 is TGTGCCACCAGCAGAGAAATCTTTCAAGAGACCCAGTACTTC. The V call is TRBV15, the J call TRBJ2-5; D not resolved. Trimming stripped 0 bases from V and 2 bases from J, with 7 bases between. Germline V gene data show CDR1 as LNHNV and CDR2 as YYDKDF (reference sequence). The CDR3 has 14 amino acids.

This sequence joins TRBV6-2 or TRBV6-3 and TRBJ1-1; no reliable D call. This CDR3 contains 13 residues. The V end was cut by 1 base, the J end by 1 base, with 4 bases between. Germline assignment: CDR1 MNHEY and CDR2 SVGEGT. CDR3 amino acids: CASSYYGNTEAFF. CDR3 nucleotide sequence: TGTGCCAGCAGTTACTACGGGAACACTGAAGCTTTCTTT.

This chain connects TRBV2 to TRBJ2-7; perhaps TRBD1 as D (5 bases). This CDR3 has 16 amino acids. Germline V gives CDR1 SNHLY, CDR2 FYNNEI. The V end was cut by 1 base, the J end by 4 bases, with 17 bases between. DNA of the CDR3: TGTGCCAGCAGTGAAGGCCCCGGAAACCAGGGATACGAGCAGTACTTC. Its translation: CASSEGPGNQGYEQYF.

The rearrangement joins TRBV6-5 to TRBJ2-7; TRBD1 matches at 10 bases. Germline loops: CDR1 MNHEY, CDR2 SVGAGI. CDR3 length: 16 residues. Unmatched junction bases numbered 11, after V lost 2 bases and J lost 7 bases. CDR3 region: CASSYLLPGQGWEQYF. The CDR3 DNA reads as TGTGCCAGCAGTTACCTTCTACCGGGACAGGGGTGGGAGCAGTACTTC.

The chain carries TRBV27 and TRBJ2-5; the D gene is possibly TRBD2 (6 bases). Trimming stripped 5 bases from V and 5 bases from J, with 12 bases between. The CDR3 totals 13 residues. Germline CDR1 is MNHEY and CDR2 is SMNVEV (reference sequence). CDR3 bases: TGTGCCAGCAGTCCTAGTCGGGAGGAGACCCAGTACTTC. Protein product: CASSPSREETQYF.

The chain links TRBV6-5 to TRBJ2-3, with D perhaps TRBD2 (6 bases). Trimming pared 8 bases from V and 1 base from J, leaving 16 bases between. Per the germline V gene, CDR1 is MNHEY and CDR2 is SVGAGI. This CDR3 is built from 15 residues. The CDR3 nucleotides read TGTGCCAGCCGTTTTATGCGGGGACGCACAGATACGCAGTATTTT. This gives the protein CASRFMRGRTDTQYF.

V usage is TRBV2 and J usage is TRBJ2-2; 7 bases agree with TRBD1. The CDR3 consists of 17 residues. J gave up 0 bases and V 4 bases, and 8 bases lay outside the gene matches. CDR1 SNHLY and CDR2 FYNNEI come from the germline V gene. CDR3 residues: CASSGQGHLTNTGELFF. CDR3 bases: TGTGCCAGCAGTGGACAGGGCCACCTCACGAACACCGGGGAGCTGTTTTTT.

V usage is TRBV2 and J usage is TRBJ2-3, with 9 bases that match TRBD1. V lost 7 bases and J lost 3; bases outside the gene matches: 8. The CDR3 totals 15 residues. The germline V gene encodes CDR1 SNHLY and CDR2 FYNNEI. CDR3 nucleotide sequence: TGTGCCAGCACCCGAAGACAGGGGGTGACAGATACGCAGTATTTT. It yields the protein CASTRRQGVTDTQYF. Complete variable domain (other parts from reference TRBV2 and TRBJ2-3): EPEVTQTPSHQVTQMGQEVILRCVPISNHLYFYWYRQILGQKVEFLVSFYNNEISEKSEIFDDQFSVERPDGSNFTLKIRSTKLEDSAMYFCASTRRQGVTDTQYFGPGTRLTVL.

CDR3 DNA sequence: TGTGCCAGCAGTACACAAAATGAAAAACTGTTTTTT. It encodes CASSTQNEKLFF. This chain joins TRBV7-9 and TRBJ1-4; D not resolved. Germline V CDR1 and CDR2: SEHNR, FQNEAQ (reference sequence). CDR3 length: 12 amino acids. The germline V and J ends were trimmed by 6 bases and 5 bases, with 7 bases remaining between them.

CDR3 sequence reads: CAWSVLGGAEAFF. The CDR3 DNA reads as TGTGCCTGGAGTGTTCTCGGGGGGGCTGAAGCTTTCTTT. V usage is TRBV30 and J usage is TRBJ1-1; TRBD1 might be the D (5 bases). V was cut by 0 bases and J by 6 bases, with 11 bases left in between. CDR1 is GTSNPN, CDR2 SVGIG, per germline (reference sequence). This CDR3 spans 13 amino acids.

The V call is TRBV24-1, the J call TRBJ2-1; 13 positions agree with TRBD2. The CDR3 runs 16 residues. Germline CDR1 and CDR2: KGHDR and SFDVKD. J was trimmed by 8 bases and V by 4 bases; bases with no gene match: 7. The CDR3 reads CATSDPGTSGIDEQFF. As DNA, the CDR3 is TGTGCCACCAGTGACCCCGGGACTAGCGGGATCGATGAGCAGTTCTTC.

This clone occurred many times. V gene TRBV5-1 combines with J gene TRBJ2-5; D gene uncertain. The V gene's germline CDR1 is SGHRS and CDR2 YFSETQ. V lost 7 bases to trimming and J lost 2 bases, with 9 bases between them. This CDR3 spans 12 amino acids. The DNA of the CDR3 is TGCGCCAGCCATAGAGCTCAAGAGACCCAGTACTTC. This encodes CASHRAQETQYF.

V usage is TRBV19 and J usage is TRBJ2-5; 11 nucleotides match TRBD2. V lost 5 bases and J lost 2; bases outside the gene matches: 4. CDR3 size: 15 residues. Germline values: CDR1 LNHDA, CDR2 SQIVND (reference sequence). The CDR3 loop is CASSGVAGGQETQYF. CDR3 in DNA: TGTGCCAGTAGTGGGGTAGCGGGAGGGCAAGAGACCCAGTACTTC. The variable domain in full, with the rest retrieved from reference TRBV19 and TRBJ2-5, is DGGITQSPKYLFRKEGQNVTLSCEQNLNHDAMYWYRQDPGQGLRLIYYSQIVNDFQKGDIAEGYSVSREKKESFPLTVTSAQKNPTAFYLCASSGVAGGQETQYFGPGTRLLVL.

The genes are TRBV6-1 and TRBJ1-2; unclear D gene. CDR3 length equals 12 residues. V shed 2 bases and J shed 4 bases, with 5 bases lying between them. CDR1 MNHNS and CDR2 SASEGT come from the germline V gene. The CDR3 loop is CASSEIGYGYTF. The CDR3 DNA reads as TGTGCCAGCAGTGAAATCGGCTATGGCTACACCTTC.

The rearrangement joins TRBV25-1 to TRBJ2-1, with 13 bases identical to TRBD2. CDR3 length equals 16 residues. Trimming took 4 bases from V and 7 from J; bases not matched to a gene: 7. CDR1 MGHDK and CDR2 SYGVNS come from the germline V gene. The DNA of the CDR3 is TGTGCCAGCAGTGCCTCCGGGACTAGCGGGGAGAATGAGCAGTTCTTC. It yields the protein CASSASGTSGENEQFF.

A remark on this clone: Additional DNA sequences in this sample encode the identical CDR3. The chain recombines TRBV25-1 with TRBJ1-1; D unresolved. V was cut by 4 bases and J by 0 bases, with 6 bases left in between. This CDR3 has 13 amino acids. The V gene's germline CDR1 is MGHDK and CDR2 SYGVNS. The DNA of the CDR3 is TGTGCCAGCAGTGGAAACATGAACACTGAAGCTTTCTTT. It yields the protein CASSGNMNTEAFF.

This clone was observed a few times. The V gene is TRBV11-2, the J gene TRBJ2-7; D may be TRBD1 (6 bases). The ends were cut back, 4 bases at V and 2 bases at J, with 15 bases in the middle. The CDR3 totals 15 residues. In germline, CDR1 is SGHAT, CDR2 FQNNGV. This CDR3 is CASSSPGTPPYEQYF. CDR3 nucleotides: TGTGCCAGCAGCTCGCCCGGGACACCGCCCTACGAGCAGTACTTC.

The gene calls are TRBV2 and TRBJ2-7; maybe TRBD2 (7 bases). The CDR3 sequence is 16 residues long. V was shortened by 2 bases and J by 3 bases, with 17 bases between the two germline ends. CDR1 and CDR2 from the germline V gene are SNHLY and FYNNEI. This chain's CDR3 is CASSEIGGLDGYEQYF. The CDR3 nucleotides read TGTGCCAGCAGTGAAATCGGGGGGCTCGATGGCTACGAGCAGTACTTC.

This sequence joins TRBV5-1 and TRBJ2-3, with 12 nucleotides matching TRBD2. CDR3 length equals 17 residues. The germline CDR1 and CDR2 sequences are SGHRS and YFSETQ. V shed 1 base, J shed 2 bases, and the junction held 5 bases outside the gene matches. CDR3 sequence (DNA): TGCGCCAGCAGCTTGACTAGCGGGGGGTTCTTCACAGATACGCAGTATTTT. Its protein is CASSLTSGGFFTDTQYF.

The gene calls are TRBV27 and TRBJ1-5; D may be TRBD1 (6 bases). Germline CDR1 MNHEY, CDR2 SMNVEV (reference sequence). Trimming took 6 bases from V and 0 from J, leaving 12 bases between them. This CDR3 is built from 15 residues. This CDR3 reads CASSLDRTSNQPQHF. Written as DNA, the CDR3 is TGTGCCAGCAGCCTCGACAGGACTAGCAATCAGCCCCAGCATTTT.